The 4 T cell receptor beta chains in this list originate from one sample, sequenced in a study of blood T cell repertoires in COVID-19. Measured with immunoSEQ multiplex PCR; TCRdb has only the in-frame clones, and not every one. The sample includes about 200,000 clones, approximately 85% of them seen just once. The sample taken for sequencing was peripheral blood. These TCRs come from a woman of 80 years or more with COVID-19, enrolled during active disease.

J is TRBJ1-1 and V is TRBV30, with a possible D match to TRBD1 (5 bases). Deletions cut 5 bases from V and 5 bases from J, with 15 bases between. The germline CDR1 and CDR2 sequences are GTSNPN and SVGIG (reference sequence). This CDR3 is 13 amino acids long. DNA for the CDR3: TGTGCCTGGGGGCTGGAGGGGAGTACTGAAGCTTTCTTT. It translates to CAWGLEGSTEAFF. The variable domain in full, completed from reference TRBV30 and TRBJ1-1, reads SQTIHQWPATLVQPVGSPLSLECTVEGTSNPNLYWYRQAAGRGLQLLFYSVGIGQISSEVPQNLSASRPQDRQFILSSKKLLLSDSGFYLCAWGLEGSTEAFFGQGTRLTVV.

The chain uses TRBV6-5 and TRBJ2-7; TRBD2 might be the D (5 bases). CDR3 length: 15 residues. CDR1 MNHEY and CDR2 SVGAGI come from the germline V gene. V was clipped by 5 bases and J by 5 bases, with 19 bases between them. As DNA, the CDR3 is TGTGCCAGCAGTCCACTACTAGTAAGGTTCGACGAGCAGTACTTC. This gives the protein CASSPLLVRFDEQYF.

Only one count was recorded for this clone. This sequence joins TRBV2 and TRBJ1-1; D not certain. Germline V gene lookup returns CDR1 SNHLY and CDR2 FYNNEI. The V end lost 5 bases, the J end lost 6 bases, and 10 bases lay between the germline ends. The CDR3 sequence is 12 residues long. The CDR3 loop is CASSPHSAEAFF. The DNA for the CDR3 is TGTGCCAGCAGTCCACATAGCGCTGAAGCTTTCTTT.

The chain carries TRBV9 and TRBJ2-1, with TRBD2 identical over 8 bases. V lost 6 bases, J lost 1 base, and 6 bases stayed unmatched. The germline V gene has CDR1 SGDLS and CDR2 YYNGEE. The CDR3 extends over 15 amino acids. The CDR3: CASTPLAASYNEQFF. CDR3 DNA sequence: TGTGCCAGCACTCCACTAGCGGCTTCCTACAATGAGCAGTTCTTC. Drawing the rest from reference TRBV9 and TRBJ2-1, the complete variable domain is DSGVTQTPKHLITATGQRVTLRCSPRSGDLSVYWYQQSLDQGLQFLIQYYNGEERAKGNILERFSAQQFPDLHSELNLSSLELGDSALYFCASTPLAASYNEQFFGPGTRLTVL.